The sequence of this TCR beta chain was determined in a study of cytomegalovirus exposure and HLA in healthy donors. Germline assignment: CDR1 PRHDT and CDR2 FYEKMQ (reference sequence). V lost 3 bases to trimming and J lost 6 bases, with 6 bases between them. The CDR3 totals 11 residues. The PCR made use of 60 Vbeta and 13 Jbeta primers. Method: immunoSEQ multiplex PCR; TCRdb's copy keeps in-frame clones and lacks some. The sample shows over 200,000 clones, about 89% of them seen only once. Study-wide points: An analysis that came later showed most CMV-associated TCR beta chains appearing HLA-restricted.

Turning to this clone: The antigen is not known. Other DNA sequences within the sample encode an identical CDR3.

The V call is TRBV13, the J call TRBJ2-7; D is undetermined. Sequencing was done on a sample of PBMCs. This clonotype originated in a woman under 30 in good health and CMV-seronegative. CDR3 DNA: TGTGCCAGCAGCTTCTCGGGCGAGCAGTACTTC. This encodes CASSFSGEQYF.